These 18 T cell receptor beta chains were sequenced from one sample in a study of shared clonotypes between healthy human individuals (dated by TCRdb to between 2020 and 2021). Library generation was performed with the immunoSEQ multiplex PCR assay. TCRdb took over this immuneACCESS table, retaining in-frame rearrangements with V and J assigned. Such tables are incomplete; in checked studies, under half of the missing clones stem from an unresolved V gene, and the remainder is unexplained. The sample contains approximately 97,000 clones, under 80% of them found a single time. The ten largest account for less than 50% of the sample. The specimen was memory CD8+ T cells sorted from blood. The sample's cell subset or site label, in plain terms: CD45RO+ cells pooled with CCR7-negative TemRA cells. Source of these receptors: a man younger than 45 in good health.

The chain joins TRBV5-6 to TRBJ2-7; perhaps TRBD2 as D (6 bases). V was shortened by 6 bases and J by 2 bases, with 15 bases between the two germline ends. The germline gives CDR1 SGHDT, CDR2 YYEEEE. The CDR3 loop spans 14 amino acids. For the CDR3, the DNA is TGTGCCAGCACCCTAGGAGGGGCCGCCTACGAGCAGTACTTC. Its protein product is CASTLGGAAYEQYF.

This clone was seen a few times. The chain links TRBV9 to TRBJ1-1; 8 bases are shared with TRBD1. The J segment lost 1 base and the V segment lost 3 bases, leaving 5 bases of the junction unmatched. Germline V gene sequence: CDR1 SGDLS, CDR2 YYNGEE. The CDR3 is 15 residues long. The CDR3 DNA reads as TGTGCCAGCAGCGCAGGGGGCGCTGGGAACACTGAAGCTTTCTTT. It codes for CASSAGGAGNTEAFF.

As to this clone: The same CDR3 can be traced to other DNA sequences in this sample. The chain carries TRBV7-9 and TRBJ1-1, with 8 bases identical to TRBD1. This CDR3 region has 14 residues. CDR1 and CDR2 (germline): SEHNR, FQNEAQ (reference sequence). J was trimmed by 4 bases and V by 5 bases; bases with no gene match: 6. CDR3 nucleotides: TGTGCCAGCAGCGCAGACAGGGGATTCACTGAAGCTTTCTTT. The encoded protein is CASSADRGFTEAFF.

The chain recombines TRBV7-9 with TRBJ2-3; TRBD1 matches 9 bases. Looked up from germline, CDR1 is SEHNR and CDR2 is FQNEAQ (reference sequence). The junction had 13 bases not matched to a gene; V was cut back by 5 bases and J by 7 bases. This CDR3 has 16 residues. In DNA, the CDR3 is TGTGCCAGCAGCACGGAGGACAGGGGAGGACCCAATACGCAGTATTTT. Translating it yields CASSTEDRGGPNTQYF.

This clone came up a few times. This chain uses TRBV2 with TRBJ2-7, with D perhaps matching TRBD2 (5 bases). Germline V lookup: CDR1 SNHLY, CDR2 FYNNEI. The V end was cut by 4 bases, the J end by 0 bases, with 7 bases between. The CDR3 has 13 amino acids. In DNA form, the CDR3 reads TGTGCCAGCAGTGGCCGGGACTCCTACGAGCAGTACTTC. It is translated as CASSGRDSYEQYF.

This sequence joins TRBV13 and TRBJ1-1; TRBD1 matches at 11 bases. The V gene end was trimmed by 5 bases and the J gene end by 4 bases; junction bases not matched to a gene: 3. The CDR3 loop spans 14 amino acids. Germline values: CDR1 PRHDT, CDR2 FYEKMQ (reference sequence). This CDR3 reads CASSRGTGGTEAFF. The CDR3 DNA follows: TGTGCCAGCAGCCGAGGGACAGGGGGCACTGAAGCTTTCTTT.

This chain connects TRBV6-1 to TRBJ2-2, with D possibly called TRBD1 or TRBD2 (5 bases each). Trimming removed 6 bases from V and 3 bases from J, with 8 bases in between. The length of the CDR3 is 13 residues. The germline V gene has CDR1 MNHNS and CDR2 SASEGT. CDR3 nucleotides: TGTGCCAGCAGGGGGGAGTACACCGGGGAGCTGTTTTTT. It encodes CASRGEYTGELFF.

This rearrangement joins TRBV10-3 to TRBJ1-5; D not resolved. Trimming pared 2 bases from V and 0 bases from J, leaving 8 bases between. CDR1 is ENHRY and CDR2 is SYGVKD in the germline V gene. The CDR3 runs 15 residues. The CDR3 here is CAISEDGNSNQPQHF. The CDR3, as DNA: TGTGCCATCAGTGAGGACGGGAATAGCAATCAGCCCCAGCATTTT.

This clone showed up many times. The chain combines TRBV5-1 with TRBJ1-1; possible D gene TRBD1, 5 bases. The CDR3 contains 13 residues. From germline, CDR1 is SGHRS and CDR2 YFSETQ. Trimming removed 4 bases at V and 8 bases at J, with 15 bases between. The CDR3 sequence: CASSPLGDGEAFF. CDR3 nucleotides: TGCGCCAGCAGCCCCCTGGGGGACGGAGAAGCTTTCTTT.

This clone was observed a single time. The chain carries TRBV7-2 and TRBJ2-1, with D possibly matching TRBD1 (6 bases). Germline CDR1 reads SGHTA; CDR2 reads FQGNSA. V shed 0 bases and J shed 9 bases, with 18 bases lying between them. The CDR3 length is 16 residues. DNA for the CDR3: TGTGCCAGCAGCTTAGCGCGCGACAGGCCCTCCACTGAGCAGTTCTTC. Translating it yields CASSLARDRPSTEQFF.

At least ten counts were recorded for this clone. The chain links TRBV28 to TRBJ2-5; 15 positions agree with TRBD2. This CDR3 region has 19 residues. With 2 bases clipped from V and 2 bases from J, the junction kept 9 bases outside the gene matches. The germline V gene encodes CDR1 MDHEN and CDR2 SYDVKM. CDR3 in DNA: TGTGCCAGCAGTTTAAGTTTTGGGACTAGCGGGAGGACACAAGAGACCCAGTACTTC. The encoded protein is CASSLSFGTSGRTQETQYF.

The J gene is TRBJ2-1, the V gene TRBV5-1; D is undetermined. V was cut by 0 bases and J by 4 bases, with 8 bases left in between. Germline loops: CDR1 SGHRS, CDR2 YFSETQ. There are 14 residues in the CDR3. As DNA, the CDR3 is TGCGCCAGCAGCTTGGGGGATAGGTACAATGAGCAGTTCTTC. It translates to CASSLGDRYNEQFF.

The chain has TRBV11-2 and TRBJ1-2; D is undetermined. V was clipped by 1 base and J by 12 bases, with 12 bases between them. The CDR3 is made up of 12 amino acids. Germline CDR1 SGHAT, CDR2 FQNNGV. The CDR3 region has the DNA TGTGCCAGCAGCTTAGGGACCGGAGGGAACACCTTC. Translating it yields CASSLGTGGNTF.

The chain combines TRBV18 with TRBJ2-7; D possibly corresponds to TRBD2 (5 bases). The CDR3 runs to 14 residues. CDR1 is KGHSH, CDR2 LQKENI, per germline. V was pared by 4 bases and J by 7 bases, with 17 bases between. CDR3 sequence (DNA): TGTGCCAGCTCACGAGCGAGCGGACCTCTGGAGCAGTACTTC. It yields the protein CASSRASGPLEQYF.

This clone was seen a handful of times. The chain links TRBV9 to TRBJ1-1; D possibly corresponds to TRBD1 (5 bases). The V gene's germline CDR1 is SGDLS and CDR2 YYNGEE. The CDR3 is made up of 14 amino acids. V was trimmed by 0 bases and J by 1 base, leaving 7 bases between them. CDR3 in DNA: TGTGCCAGCAGCGTAGGGGGCCAGAACACTGAAGCTTTCTTT. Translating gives CASSVGGQNTEAFF.

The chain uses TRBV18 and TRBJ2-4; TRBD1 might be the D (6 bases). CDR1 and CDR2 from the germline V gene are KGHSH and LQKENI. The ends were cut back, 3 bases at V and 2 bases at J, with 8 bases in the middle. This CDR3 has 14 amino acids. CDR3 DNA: TGTGCCAGCTCACCCACAGGGCCCAAAAACATTCAGTACTTC. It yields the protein CASSPTGPKNIQYF.

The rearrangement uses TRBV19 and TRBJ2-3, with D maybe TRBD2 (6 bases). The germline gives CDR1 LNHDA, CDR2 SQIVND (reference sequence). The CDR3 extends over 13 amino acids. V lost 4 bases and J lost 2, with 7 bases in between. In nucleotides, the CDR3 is TGTGCCAGTAGTAGCGGGACCACAGATACGCAGTATTTT. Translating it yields CASSSGTTDTQYF.

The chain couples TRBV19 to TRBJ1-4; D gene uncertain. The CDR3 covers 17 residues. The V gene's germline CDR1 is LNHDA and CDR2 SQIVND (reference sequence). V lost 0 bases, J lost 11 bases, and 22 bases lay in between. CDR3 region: CASSIDRTSYGQVKLFF. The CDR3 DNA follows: TGTGCCAGTAGTATAGATCGGACCTCCTACGGCCAAGTGAAACTGTTTTTT. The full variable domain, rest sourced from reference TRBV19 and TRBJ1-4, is DGGITQSPKYLFRKEGQNVTLSCEQNLNHDAMYWYRQDPGQGLRLIYYSQIVNDFQKGDIAEGYSVSREKKESFPLTVTSAQKNPTAFYLCASSIDRTSYGQVKLFFGSGTQLSVL.